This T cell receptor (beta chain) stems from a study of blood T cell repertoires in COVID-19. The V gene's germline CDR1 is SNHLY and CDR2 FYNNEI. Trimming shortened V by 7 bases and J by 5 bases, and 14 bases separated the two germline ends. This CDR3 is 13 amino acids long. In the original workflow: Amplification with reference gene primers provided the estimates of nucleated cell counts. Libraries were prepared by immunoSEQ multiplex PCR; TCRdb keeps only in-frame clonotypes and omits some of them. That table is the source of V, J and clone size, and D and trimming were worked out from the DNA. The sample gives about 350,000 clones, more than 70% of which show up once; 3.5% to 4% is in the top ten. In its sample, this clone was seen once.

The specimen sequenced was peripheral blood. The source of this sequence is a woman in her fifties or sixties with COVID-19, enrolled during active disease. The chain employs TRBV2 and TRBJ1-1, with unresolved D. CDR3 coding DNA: TGTGCCAGCATGCGGAATGTAAGGACTGAAGCTTTCTTT. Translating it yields CASMRNVRTEAFF.